Listed below are T cell receptor beta chains from one sample, sequenced in a study of blood T cell repertoires in COVID-19. Sequencing was performed with immunoSEQ multiplex PCR; in TCRdb, only in-frame clones are kept and a portion is missing. The table has about 150,000 clones, less than 90% seen once. The sequencing input was peripheral blood. These TCRs come from a woman in her 70s with acute or convalescent COVID-19. CDR3s include the opening cysteine and the closing phenylalanine or tryptophan. The D gene is left open where the match is weak. Not every row has a clone size; where given, it reads once, few, many or a size class.

abundance | d_gene | j_gene | v_gene | CDR3aa | CDR3nt
NA | TRBD1 | TRBJ1-2 | TRBV7-9 | CASSTTGTGVHGYTF | TGTGCCAGCAGCACCACCGGGACAGGGGTTCATGGCTACACCTTC
NA | TRBD1 | TRBJ2-5 | TRBV5-1 | CASKQGQETQYF | TGCGCCAGCAAACAGGGGCAAGAGACCCAGTACTTC
NA | NA | TRBJ2-5 | TRBV6-2/TRBV6-3 | CASSPSGRKGTQYF | TGTGCCAGCAGCCCAAGCGGGCGTAAAGGGACCCAGTACTTC
NA | TRBD1 | TRBJ1-5 | TRBV5-1 | CASSLAGQGGQPQHF | TGCGCCAGCAGCTTGGCAGGACAGGGGGGGCAGCCCCAGCATTTT
NA | NA | TRBJ1-2 | TRBV6-5 | CASGQANYGYTF | TGTGCCAGCGGTCAGGCTAACTATGGCTACACCTTC
NA | NA | TRBJ1-5 | TRBV30 | CAWSAGQLNQPQHF | TGTGCCTGGAGTGCGGGACAACTTAATCAGCCCCAGCATTTT
NA | NA | TRBJ2-3 | TRBV6-5 | CASSREGGTDTQYF | TGTGCCAGCAGTCGGGAAGGAGGAACAGATACGCAGTATTTT
NA | NA | TRBJ1-1 | TRBV19 | CASSIGGNTEAFF | TGTGCCAGTAGTATAGGCGGGAACACTGAAGCTTTCTTT
NA | TRBD2 | TRBJ2-7 | TRBV2 | CASSDFISGAYEQYF | TGTGCCAGCAGTGATTTCATCAGCGGGGCCTACGAGCAGTACTTC
NA | NA | TRBJ1-1 | TRBV19 | CASSMLSTEAFF | TGTGCCAGTAGTATGTTGAGTACTGAAGCTTTCTTT
NA | TRBD1 | TRBJ2-6 | TRBV9 | CASSAREGQGLSGANVLTF | TGTGCCAGCAGCGCCCGTGAGGGACAGGGTCTCTCTGGGGCCAACGTCCTGACTTTC
once | TRBD1 | TRBJ2-3 | TRBV7-2 | CASSGGQGAADTQYF | TGTGCCAGCAGCGGGGGACAGGGGGCGGCAGATACGCAGTATTTT
NA | NA | TRBJ1-3 | TRBV7-2 | CASSTRGSGNTIYF | TGTGCCAGCAGCACACGGGGAAGCGGAAACACCATATATTTT